Below are 16 T cell receptor beta chains sequenced from a single sample in a study of T cells in Graves' hyperthyroidism and ophthalmopathy. Using RNA transcripts as the source, TCR beta CDR3 regions were amplified. TCR CDR3 underwent first-round RT-PCR with the HTBI primer set. TCRdb fed the multiplex PCR reads into MiXCR, producing one record per CDR3 protein. The profile shows about 660,000 distinct CDR3 sequences, about 45% of them singletons. Sequencing was performed on peripheral blood or thyroid tissue (not recorded which). Receptors originate from an adult man with Graves' disease, either hyperthyroidism or ophthalmopathy (not recorded which).

V usage is TRBV6-1 and J usage is TRBJ2-3; D perhaps matches TRBD2 (5 bases). This CDR3 is 13 amino acids long. Germline assignment: CDR1 MNHNS and CDR2 SASEGT. Trimming pared 8 bases from V and 4 bases from J, leaving 13 bases between. The CDR3 bases are TGTGCCAGCTCTAGGGAGTCCGCAGATACGCAGTATTTT. The encoded protein is CASSRESADTQYF.

The chain carries TRBV7-9 and TRBJ2-7, with 12 bases aligning to TRBD2. V lost 2 bases, J lost 2 bases, and 1 base stayed unmatched. Germline V gene data show CDR1 as SEHNR and CDR2 as FQNEAQ (reference sequence). The CDR3 spans 15 residues. CDR3 region: CASSLLAGGPYEQYF. In DNA form, the CDR3 reads TGTGCCAGCAGCTTACTAGCGGGAGGGCCCTACGAGCAGTACTTC.

The chain uses TRBV7-6 and TRBJ2-7; D possibly corresponds to TRBD2 (5 bases). The CDR3 runs 16 residues. The germline V gene encodes CDR1 SGHVS and CDR2 FNYEAQ. V dropped 4 bases and J dropped 0 bases, with 16 bases sitting between them. The CDR3 DNA reads as TGTGCCAGCAGCTCACTGCGCGGGCGCCGCTCCTACGAGCAGTACTTC. Its translation is CASSSLRGRRSYEQYF.

The chain couples TRBV20-1 to TRBJ1-6; D gene unclear. Germline CDR1 is DFQATT and CDR2 is SNEGSKA (reference sequence). The germline V and J ends were trimmed by 6 bases and 8 bases, with 17 bases remaining between them. CDR3 length: 14 residues. Here the CDR3 reads CSARPRGVDSPLHF. The CDR3 DNA follows: TGCAGTGCCCGCCCCCGAGGCGTTGATTCACCCCTCCACTTT.

This clonotype is medium-sized. The chain links TRBV10-3 to TRBJ1-2; weak D call: TRBD1 (5 bases). The V gene's germline CDR1 is ENHRY and CDR2 SYGVKD. The CDR3 covers 13 residues. V lost 2 bases and J 8 bases, leaving 12 bases between the germline ends. CDR3 bases: TGTGCCATCAGTGAGCCTCAGGGATCGGGCTACACCTTC. As protein: CAISEPQGSGYTF.

DNA for the CDR3: TGCGCCAGCAGCCCTGCGGACAGAGACACCGGGGAGCTGTTTTTT. This encodes CASSPADRDTGELFF. This chain joins TRBV5-1 and TRBJ2-2; D might be TRBD1 (6 bases). The CDR3 sequence is 15 residues long. Germline CDR1 reads SGHRS; CDR2 reads YFSETQ. V was trimmed by 4 bases and J by 3 bases, leaving 13 bases between them.

The chain combines TRBV7-2 with TRBJ1-1; D is unclear. Trimming removed 0 bases at V and 2 bases at J, with 13 bases between. Germline values: CDR1 SGHTA, CDR2 FQGNSA. This CDR3 is built from 16 residues. CDR3 in DNA: TGTGCCAGCAGCTTAGCGGTGAGCAGGAGAAACACTGAAGCTTTCTTT. Translating it yields CASSLAVSRRNTEAFF.

V usage is TRBV10-3 and J usage is TRBJ1-2, with 11 bases lining up with TRBD1. Germline loops: CDR1 ENHRY, CDR2 SYGVKD. Trimming at V came to 5 bases and at J to 8 bases, leaving 10 bases not matched to a gene. This CDR3 has 15 amino acids. CDR3 region: CAISYTGQGAWGYTF. The CDR3 DNA sequence: TGTGCCATCAGTTACACCGGACAGGGGGCATGGGGCTACACCTTC.

Comment on this clonotype: A much larger clone is a single base away; this may be a read error. The rearrangement uses TRBV2 and TRBJ1-5; a possible D gene is TRBD1 (6 bases). The CDR3 length is 13 residues. Germline V lookup: CDR1 SNHLY, CDR2 FYNNEI. CDR3 DNA: TGTGCCAGCACCCGGGACATCAATCAGCCCCGGCATTTT. Its translation: CASTRDINQPRHF.

J is TRBJ1-5 and V is TRBV7-9, with TRBD1 as a possible D gene (5 bases). The germline V gene encodes CDR1 SEHNR and CDR2 FQNEAQ (reference sequence). Trimming stripped 6 bases from V and 10 bases from J, with 19 bases between. CDR3 size: 14 residues. The DNA for the CDR3 is TGTGCCAGCAGTGCCCATGGGGCTGTTAGTCCCCAGCATTTT. Its protein product is CASSAHGAVSPQHF.

The chain couples TRBV19 to TRBJ1-1; 9 bases map to TRBD1. This CDR3 has 16 amino acids. J was trimmed by 3 bases and V by 2 bases; bases with no gene match: 7. The germline gives CDR1 LNHDA, CDR2 SQIVND (reference sequence). The CDR3 is CASSILRGQGDTEAFF. The CDR3 region has the DNA TGTGCCAGTAGTATACTCAGGGGACAGGGCGACACTGAAGCTTTCTTT.

The chain uses TRBV11-1 and TRBJ1-2; D is uncertain. Germline CDR1 reads SGHAT; CDR2 reads FQDESV (reference sequence). CDR3 length: 12 residues. Between the trimmed V and J ends, which lost 0 bases and 10 bases, there was a span of 9 bases. CDR3 in amino acids: CASSLAGLDYTF. The DNA for the CDR3 is TGTGCCAGCAGCTTAGCAGGGCTCGACTACACCTTC.

The CDR3 spells CASSLGAFTRETQYF. Written as DNA, the CDR3 is TGTGCCAGCAGCCTGGGGGCGTTTACAAGAGAGACCCAGTACTTC. The chain carries TRBV11-2 and TRBJ2-5; tentatively, D is TRBD1 (6 bases). The germline V and J ends were trimmed by 5 bases and 4 bases, with 17 bases remaining between them. CDR1 and CDR2 (germline): SGHAT, FQNNGV. The CDR3 loop spans 15 amino acids.

Of note for this clonotype: A read error is possible here, since a much larger clone lies one base away. This rearrangement joins TRBV2 to TRBJ2-7; 13 bases line up with TRBD2. Per germline, CDR1 SNHLY and CDR2 FYNNEI. This CDR3 contains 15 residues. CDR3 in DNA: TGTGCCAGCAGGACGGGACTAGCGGGAAGCTACCAGCAGTACTTC. The encoded protein is CASRTGLAGSYQQYF.

V and J are TRBV12-3 or TRBV12-4 and TRBJ1-3; the D is unclear. This CDR3 comprises 15 residues. For the CDR3, the DNA is TGTGCTAGTGGTCCGCCCGGCCCAAAGGGAAACACCATATATTTT. Amino acids: CASGPPGPKGNTIYF.

The V gene is TRBV7-9, the J gene TRBJ1-6; D is undetermined. V shed 4 bases and J shed 12 bases, with 13 bases lying between them. This CDR3 comprises 13 residues. Germline V CDR1 and CDR2: SEHNR, FQNEAQ (reference sequence). The CDR3 DNA is TGTGCCAGCAGCTCGAGCGGGAAGGGACCCCTCCACTTT. It is translated as CASSSSGKGPLHF.